What follows describes a single T cell receptor beta chain. The antigen is unknown. Naive CD8+ T cells displayed a CD45RO-CCR7+CD27+CD95- phenotype. CDR3 length: 12 residues. Germline loops: CDR1 SQVTM, CDR2 ANQGSEA. The authors prepared UMI-labeled TRB cDNA libraries by 5' RACE. TCRdb reprocessed the 5' RACE reads, with one entry per CDR3 protein and no DNA. The sample has over 55,000 distinct CDR3 sequences. The sample originates from a study of CXCR3-negative and CXCR3-positive naive CD8 T cells. General study results and limits: The study found more hydrophobic TRB CDR3s in CXCR3-positive naive cells than in CXCR3-negative naive cells. Memory, not naive, CXCR3-negative and CXCR3-positive cells differed in TRBV-TRBJ usage. Both of the naive subsets showed about the same high diversity, but memory CD8+ cells had much less.

The sequencing input was naive CXCR3+ CD8+ T cells from blood. Subset denoted: CD45RO-CCR7+CD27+CD95- naive CD8+ T cells expressing CXCR3 (TNR3+). The TCR was taken from a human donor in good health. Some clones in this sample may be carry-over from other donors' samples. The chain recombines TRBV29-1 with TRBJ2-7; with no DNA, the TCRdb D assignment of TRBD2 cannot be verified. Here the CDR3 reads CSVEDPQLGLYF.